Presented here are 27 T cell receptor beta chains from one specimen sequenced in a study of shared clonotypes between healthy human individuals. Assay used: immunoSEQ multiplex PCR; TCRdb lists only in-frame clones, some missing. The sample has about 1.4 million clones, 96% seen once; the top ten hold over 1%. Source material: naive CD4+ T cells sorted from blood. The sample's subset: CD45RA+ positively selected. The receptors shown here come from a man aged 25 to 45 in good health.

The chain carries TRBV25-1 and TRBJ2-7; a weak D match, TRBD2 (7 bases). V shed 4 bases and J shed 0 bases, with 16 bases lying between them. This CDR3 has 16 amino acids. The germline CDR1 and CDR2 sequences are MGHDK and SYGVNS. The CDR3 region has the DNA TGTGCCAGCAGTGGGGGAGGGGGGCTGAGCTCCTACGAGCAGTACTTC. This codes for CASSGGGGLSSYEQYF.

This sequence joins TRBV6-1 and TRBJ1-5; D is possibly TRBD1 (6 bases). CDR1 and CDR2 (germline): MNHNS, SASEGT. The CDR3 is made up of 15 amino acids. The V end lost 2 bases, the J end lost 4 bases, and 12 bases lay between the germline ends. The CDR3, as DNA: TGTGCCAGCAGTGAAACGGGCAGGGGTAATCAGCCCCAGCATTTT. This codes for CASSETGRGNQPQHF.

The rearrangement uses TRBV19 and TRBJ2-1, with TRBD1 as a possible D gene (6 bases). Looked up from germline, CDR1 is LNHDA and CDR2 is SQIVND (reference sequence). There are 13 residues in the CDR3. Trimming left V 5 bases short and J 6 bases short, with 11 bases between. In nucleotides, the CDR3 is TGTGCCAGTAGTTACAGGGCACGCAATGAGCAGTTCTTC. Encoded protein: CASSYRARNEQFF.

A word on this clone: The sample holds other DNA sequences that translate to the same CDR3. The CDR3 coding sequence is TGTGCCAGCAGTTTACAGTCTTATGGCTACACCTTC. It specifies CASSLQSYGYTF. The chain carries TRBV28 and TRBJ1-2; D not resolved. Per the germline V gene, CDR1 is MDHEN and CDR2 is SYDVKM. The CDR3 length is 12 residues. V dropped 2 bases and J dropped 5 bases, with 6 bases sitting between them.

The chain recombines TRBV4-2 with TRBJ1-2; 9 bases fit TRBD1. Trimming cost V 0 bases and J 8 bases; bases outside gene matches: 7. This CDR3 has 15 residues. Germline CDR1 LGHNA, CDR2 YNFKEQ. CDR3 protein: CASSQDEDRGGGYTF. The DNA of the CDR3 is TGTGCCAGCAGCCAAGATGAGGACAGGGGTGGAGGCTACACCTTC.

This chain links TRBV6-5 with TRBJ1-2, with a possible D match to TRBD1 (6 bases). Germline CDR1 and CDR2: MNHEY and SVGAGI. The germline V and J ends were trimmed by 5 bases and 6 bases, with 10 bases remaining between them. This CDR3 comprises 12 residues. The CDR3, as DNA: TGTGCCAGCAGTCGTCGACAGGATGGCTACACCTTC. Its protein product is CASSRRQDGYTF.

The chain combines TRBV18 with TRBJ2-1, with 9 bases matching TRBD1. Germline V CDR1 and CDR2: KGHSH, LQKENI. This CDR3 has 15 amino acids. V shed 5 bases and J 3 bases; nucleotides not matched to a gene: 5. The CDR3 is CASSSTGGFYNEQFF. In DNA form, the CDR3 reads TGTGCCAGCTCATCCACAGGGGGCTTCTACAATGAGCAGTTCTTC.

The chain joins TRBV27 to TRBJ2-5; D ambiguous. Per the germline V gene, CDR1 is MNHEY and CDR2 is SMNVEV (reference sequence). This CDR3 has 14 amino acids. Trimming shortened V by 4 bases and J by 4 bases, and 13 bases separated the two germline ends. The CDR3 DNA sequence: TGTGCCAGCAGTTCCCTCGCCGGAGCAGAGACCCAGTACTTC. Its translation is CASSSLAGAETQYF.

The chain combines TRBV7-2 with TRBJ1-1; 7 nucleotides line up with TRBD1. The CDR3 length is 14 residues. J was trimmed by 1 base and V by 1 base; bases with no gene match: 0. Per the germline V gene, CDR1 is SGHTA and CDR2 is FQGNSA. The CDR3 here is CASSLGQGNTEAFF. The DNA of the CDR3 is TGTGCCAGCAGCTTAGGACAGGGGAACACTGAAGCTTTCTTT. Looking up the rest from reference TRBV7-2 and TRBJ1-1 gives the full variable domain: GAGVSQSPSNKVTEKGKDVELRCDPISGHTALYWYRQSLGQGLEFLIYFQGNSAPDKSGLPSDRFSAERTGGSVSTLTIQRTQQEDSAVYLCASSLGQGNTEAFFGQGTRLTVV.

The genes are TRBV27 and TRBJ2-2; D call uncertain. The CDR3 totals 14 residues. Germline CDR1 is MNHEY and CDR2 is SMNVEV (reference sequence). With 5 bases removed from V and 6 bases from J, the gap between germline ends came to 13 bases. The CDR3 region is CASSREVVSGELFF. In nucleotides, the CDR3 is TGTGCCAGCAGTAGAGAGGTCGTATCCGGGGAGCTGTTTTTT.

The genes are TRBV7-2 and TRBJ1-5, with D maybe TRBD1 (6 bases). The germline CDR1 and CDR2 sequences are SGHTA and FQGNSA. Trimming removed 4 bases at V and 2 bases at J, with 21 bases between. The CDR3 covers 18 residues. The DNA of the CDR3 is TGTGCCAGCAGCTCCTTCGCAGGGGATCTCATCGGCAATCAGCCCCAGCATTTT. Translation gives CASSSFAGDLIGNQPQHF.

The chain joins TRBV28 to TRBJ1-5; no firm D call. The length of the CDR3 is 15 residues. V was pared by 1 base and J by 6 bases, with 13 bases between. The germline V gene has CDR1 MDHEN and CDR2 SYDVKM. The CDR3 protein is CASSLLIGGSQPQHF. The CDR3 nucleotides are TGTGCCAGCAGTTTATTGATCGGAGGCAGTCAGCCCCAGCATTTT. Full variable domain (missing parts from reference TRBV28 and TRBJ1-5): DVKVTQSSRYLVKRTGEKVFLECVQDMDHENMFWYRQDPGLGLRLIYFSYDVKMKEKGDIPEGYSVSREKKERFSLILESASTNQTSMYLCASSLLIGGSQPQHFGDGTRLSIL.

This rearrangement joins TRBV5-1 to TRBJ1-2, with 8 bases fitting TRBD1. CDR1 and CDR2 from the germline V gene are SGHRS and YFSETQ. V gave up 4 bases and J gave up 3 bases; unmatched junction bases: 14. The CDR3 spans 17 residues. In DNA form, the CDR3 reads TGCGCCAGCAGCCCGGGGACAGGAATTACGGATTACTATGGCTACACCTTC. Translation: CASSPGTGITDYYGYTF.

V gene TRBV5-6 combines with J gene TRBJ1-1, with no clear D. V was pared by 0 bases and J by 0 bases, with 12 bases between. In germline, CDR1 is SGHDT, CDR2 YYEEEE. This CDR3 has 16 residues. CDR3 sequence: CASSLARRLLNTEAFF. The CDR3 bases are TGTGCCAGCAGCTTGGCCCGGAGGCTCCTGAACACTGAAGCTTTCTTT.

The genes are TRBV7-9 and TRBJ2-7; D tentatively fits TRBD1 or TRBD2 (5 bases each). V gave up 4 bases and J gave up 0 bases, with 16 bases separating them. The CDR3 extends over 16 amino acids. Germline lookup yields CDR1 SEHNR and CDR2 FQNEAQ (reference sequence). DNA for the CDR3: TGTGCCAGCAGCTACCGGGACCCACGGAGCTCCTACGAGCAGTACTTC. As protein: CASSYRDPRSSYEQYF.

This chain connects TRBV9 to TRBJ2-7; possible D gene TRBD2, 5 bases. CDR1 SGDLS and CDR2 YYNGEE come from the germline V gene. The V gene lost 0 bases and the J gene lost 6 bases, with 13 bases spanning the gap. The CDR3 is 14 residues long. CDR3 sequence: CASSVAASPLEQYF. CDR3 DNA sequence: TGTGCCAGCAGCGTAGCGGCTAGCCCTCTCGAGCAGTACTTC.

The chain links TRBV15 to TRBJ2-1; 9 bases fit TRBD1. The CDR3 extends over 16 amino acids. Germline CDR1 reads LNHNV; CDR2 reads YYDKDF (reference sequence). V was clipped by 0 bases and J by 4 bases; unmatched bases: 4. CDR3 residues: CATSRDGTGSYNEQFF. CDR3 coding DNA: TGTGCCACCAGCAGAGACGGGACAGGGAGTTACAATGAGCAGTTCTTC.

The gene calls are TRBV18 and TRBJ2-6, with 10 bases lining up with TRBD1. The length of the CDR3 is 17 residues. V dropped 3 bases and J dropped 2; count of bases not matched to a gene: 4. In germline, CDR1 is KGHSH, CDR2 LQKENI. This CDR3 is CASSPGTGATGANVLTF. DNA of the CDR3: TGTGCCAGCTCACCCGGGACAGGGGCTACTGGGGCCAACGTCCTGACTTTC.

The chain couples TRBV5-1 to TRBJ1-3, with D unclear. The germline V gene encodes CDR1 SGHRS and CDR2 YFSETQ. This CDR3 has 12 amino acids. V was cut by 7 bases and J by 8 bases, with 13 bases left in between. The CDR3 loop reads CASHEPGDTIYF. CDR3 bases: TGCGCCAGCCATGAGCCTGGGGACACCATATATTTT.

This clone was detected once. The CDR3 bases are TGTGCCAGCAGCCCTGGGGGAGGGGGAGGGACAGATACGCAGTATTTT. Translating it yields CASSPGGGGGTDTQYF. The chain has TRBV7-2 and TRBJ2-3; D is perhaps TRBD2 (7 bases). V gave up 5 bases and J gave up 3 bases, with 18 bases separating them. Germline V gives CDR1 SGHTA, CDR2 FQGNSA. The CDR3 spans 16 residues.

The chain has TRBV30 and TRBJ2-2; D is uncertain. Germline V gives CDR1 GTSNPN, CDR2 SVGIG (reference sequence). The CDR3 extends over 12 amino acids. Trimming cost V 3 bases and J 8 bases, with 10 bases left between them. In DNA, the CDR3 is TGTGCCTGGAGATGGACCGCAGGGGAGCTGTTTTTT. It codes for CAWRWTAGELFF. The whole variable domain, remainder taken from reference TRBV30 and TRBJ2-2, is SQTIHQWPATLVQPVGSPLSLECTVEGTSNPNLYWYRQAAGRGLQLLFYSVGIGQISSEVPQNLSASRPQDRQFILSSKKLLLSDSGFYLCAWRWTAGELFFGEGSRLTVL.

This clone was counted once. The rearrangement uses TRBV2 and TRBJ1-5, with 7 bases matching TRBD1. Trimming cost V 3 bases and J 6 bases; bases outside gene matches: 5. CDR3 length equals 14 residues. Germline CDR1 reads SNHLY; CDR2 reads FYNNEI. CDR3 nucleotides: TGTGCCAGCAGTGATTTAACAGGGGTTCAGCCCCAGCATTTT. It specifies CASSDLTGVQPQHF.

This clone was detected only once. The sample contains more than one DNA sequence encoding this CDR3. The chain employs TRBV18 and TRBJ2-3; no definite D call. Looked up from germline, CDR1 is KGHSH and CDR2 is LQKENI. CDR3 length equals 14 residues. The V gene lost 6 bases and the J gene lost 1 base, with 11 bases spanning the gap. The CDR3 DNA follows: TGTGCCAGCTCCCCCCCAGTGGGCACAGATACGCAGTATTTT. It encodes CASSPPVGTDTQYF.

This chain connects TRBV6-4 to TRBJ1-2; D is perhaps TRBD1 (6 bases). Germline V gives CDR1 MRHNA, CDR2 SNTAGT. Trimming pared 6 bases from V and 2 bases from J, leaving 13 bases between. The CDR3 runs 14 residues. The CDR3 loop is CASSPGHRNYGYTF. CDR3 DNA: TGTGCCAGCAGCCCGGGACACCGAAACTATGGCTACACCTTC.

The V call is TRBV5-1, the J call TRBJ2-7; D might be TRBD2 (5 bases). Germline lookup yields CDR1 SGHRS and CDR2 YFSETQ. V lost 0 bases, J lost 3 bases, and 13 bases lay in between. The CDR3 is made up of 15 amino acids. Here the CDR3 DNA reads TGCGCCAGCAGCTTGGCCAGTACTAGTTACTACGAGCAGTACTTC. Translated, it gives CASSLASTSYYEQYF.

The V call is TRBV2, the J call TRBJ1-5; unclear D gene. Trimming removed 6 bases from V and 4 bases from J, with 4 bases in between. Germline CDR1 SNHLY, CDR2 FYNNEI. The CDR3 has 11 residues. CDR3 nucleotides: TGTGCCAGCAGCGGAAATCAGCCCCAGCATTTT. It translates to CASSGNQPQHF.

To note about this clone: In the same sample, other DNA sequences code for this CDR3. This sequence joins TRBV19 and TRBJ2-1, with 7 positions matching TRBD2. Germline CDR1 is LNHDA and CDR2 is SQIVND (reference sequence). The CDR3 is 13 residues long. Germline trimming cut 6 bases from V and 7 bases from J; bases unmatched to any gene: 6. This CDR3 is CASSLAGFNEQFF. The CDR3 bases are TGTGCCAGTAGCTTAGCGGGTTTTAATGAGCAGTTCTTC.